These 21 T cell receptor beta chains came from one sample sequenced in a study of blood T cell repertoires in COVID-19. Clones were sequenced by immunoSEQ multiplex PCR, and TCRdb holds only the in-frame ones, with some missing. This sample yields 270,000 or so clones, of which 70% to 90% are seen a single time; 10% to 15% belongs to the top ten. Source material: peripheral blood. The receptors come from a woman aged 25-40 years with COVID-19, enrolled during active disease.

The chain recombines TRBV4-1 with TRBJ2-4; 13 positions match TRBD2. J gave up 3 bases and V 4 bases, and 18 bases lay outside the gene matches. Germline-derived CDR1 and CDR2 are MGHRA and YSYEKL. This CDR3 spans 21 amino acids. This chain's CDR3 is CASSPRLAGGQLNVHKNIQYF. As DNA, the CDR3 is TGCGCCAGCAGCCCCAGACTAGCGGGGGGCCAACTGAACGTTCACAAAAACATTCAGTACTTC.

This sequence joins TRBV15 and TRBJ2-1; D is ambiguous. The CDR3 spans 16 residues. Per the germline V gene, CDR1 is LNHNV and CDR2 is YYDKDF (reference sequence). Trimming took 0 bases from V and 0 from J, leaving 9 bases between them. CDR3 region: CATSRESWSSYNEQFF. The CDR3 region has the DNA TGTGCCACCAGCAGAGAATCCTGGAGCTCCTACAATGAGCAGTTCTTC.

The J gene is TRBJ1-1, the V gene TRBV29-1; maybe TRBD1 (6 bases). V lost 4 bases, J lost 5 bases, and 11 bases lay in between. This CDR3 contains 12 residues. The germline V gene has CDR1 SQVTM and CDR2 ANQGSEA. This CDR3 is CSVAGAGTEAFF. CDR3 bases: TGCAGCGTTGCAGGGGCAGGGACTGAAGCTTTCTTT.

This clone appeared a single time. The rearrangement uses TRBV3-1 (or the pseudogene TRBV3-2) and TRBJ2-3, with D perhaps TRBD2 (6 bases). CDR1 LGHDT and CDR2 YNNKEL come from the germline V gene (reference sequence). The CDR3 sequence is 13 residues long. Trimming cost V 4 bases and J 5 bases, with 10 bases left between them. The CDR3, as DNA: TGTGCCAGCAGCCTTTTAGCGGAAGATACGCAGTATTTT. Protein sequence: CASSLLAEDTQYF.

The CDR3 region has the DNA TGCAGCGTTGAATTCGCCGGGACAGGGGTCAACACCATATATTTT. This gives the protein CSVEFAGTGVNTIYF. V is TRBV29-1 and J is TRBJ1-3; 10 bases fit TRBD1. Trimming at V came to 2 bases and at J to 7 bases, leaving 8 bases not matched to a gene. CDR1 and CDR2 from the germline V gene are SQVTM and ANQGSEA. The CDR3 covers 15 residues.

The rearrangement links TRBV3-1 (or the pseudogene TRBV3-2) to TRBJ2-5, with D possibly being TRBD2 (5 bases). Trimming took off 0 bases at V and 5 bases at J, with 13 bases between the two ends. There are 15 residues in the CDR3. CDR1 LGHDT and CDR2 YNNKEL come from the germline V gene (reference sequence). The CDR3 is CASSQEAASGETQYF. DNA for the CDR3: TGTGCCAGCAGCCAAGAAGCGGCCTCCGGGGAGACCCAGTACTTC.

The rearrangement joins TRBV5-1 to TRBJ1-1; D may be TRBD1 (5 bases). V lost 8 bases and J lost 2, with 13 bases in between. Germline-derived CDR1 and CDR2 are SGHRS and YFSETQ. The CDR3 sequence is 13 residues long. The chain's CDR3 is CASSTGSNTEAFF. For the CDR3, the DNA is TGCGCCAGTTCCACAGGATCAAACACTGAAGCTTTCTTT.

The rearrangement joins TRBV27 to TRBJ2-5; D gene uncertain. Per the germline V gene, CDR1 is MNHEY and CDR2 is SMNVEV (reference sequence). The CDR3 spans 11 residues. V was cut by 8 bases and J by 2 bases, with 6 bases left in between. The chain's CDR3 is CASAYQETQYF. CDR3 nucleotide sequence: TGTGCCAGCGCGTATCAAGAGACCCAGTACTTC.

The chain employs TRBV9 and TRBJ2-5, with D uncertain. The CDR3 length is 13 residues. Per germline, CDR1 SGDLS and CDR2 YYNGEE. V lost 6 bases to trimming and J lost 5 bases, with 14 bases between them. For the CDR3, the DNA is TGTGCCAGCAACCAAGAGGATTGGGAGACCCAGTACTTC. It specifies CASNQEDWETQYF. The variable domain in full, with the rest retrieved from reference TRBV9 and TRBJ2-5, is DSGVTQTPKHLITATGQRVTLRCSPRSGDLSVYWYQQSLDQGLQFLIQYYNGEERAKGNILERFSAQQFPDLHSELNLSSLELGDSALYFCASNQEDWETQYFGPGTRLLVL.

The chain carries TRBV5-4 and TRBJ2-5, with 16 positions matching TRBD2. Germline V CDR1 and CDR2: SGHNT, YYREEE (reference sequence). Trimming took 7 bases from V and 5 from J; bases not matched to a gene: 17. The CDR3 has 19 residues. The CDR3 here is CASAASHGTSGGALETQYF. CDR3 DNA: TGTGCCAGCGCAGCTTCGCACGGGACTAGCGGGGGGGCCTTGGAGACCCAGTACTTC. The full variable domain, rest sourced from reference TRBV5-4 and TRBJ2-5, is ETGVTQSPTHLIKTRGQQVTLRCSSQSGHNTVSWYQQALGQGPQFIFQYYREEENGRGNFPPRFSGLQFPNYSSELNVNALELDDSALYLCASAASHGTSGGALETQYFGPGTRLLVL.

In the case of this clone: At one boundary the junction diverges from the germline segment, which might be a read error. V and J are TRBV3-1 (or the pseudogene TRBV3-2) and TRBJ2-7, with 7 positions matching TRBD2. The germline CDR1 and CDR2 sequences are LGHDT and YNNKEL (reference sequence). This CDR3 has 11 amino acids. DNA of the CDR3: TGTGCCAGCAGCCAACGGACTAGGTATAACTTC. Residues: CASSQRTRYNF.

The chain carries TRBV4-1 and TRBJ2-1; TRBD1 aligns across 10 bases. CDR1 is MGHRA and CDR2 is YSYEKL in the germline V gene. The J segment lost 9 bases and the V segment lost 2 bases, leaving 10 bases of the junction unmatched. There are 16 residues in the CDR3. The CDR3 DNA sequence: TGCGCCAGCAGCCAATCGTTCGAGACAGGGGGCATTGAGCAGTTCTTC. Amino acid sequence: CASSQSFETGGIEQFF.

The chain uses TRBV2 and TRBJ2-5; 8 positions match TRBD2. Germline CDR1 is SNHLY and CDR2 is FYNNEI. Trimming removed 3 bases from V and 5 bases from J; junction bases left unmatched: 8. This CDR3 spans 15 amino acids. The CDR3 sequence: CASSERGANRETQYF. CDR3 nucleotides: TGTGCCAGCAGTGAGCGGGGGGCTAACCGGGAGACCCAGTACTTC.

This chain joins TRBV6-6 and TRBJ1-5; D is uncertain. The germline V gene encodes CDR1 MNHNY and CDR2 SVGAGI (reference sequence). Trimming removed 2 bases from V and 2 bases from J, with 13 bases in between. The CDR3 covers 16 residues. CDR3 DNA sequence: TGTGCCAGCAGTTACGGTCCCGAGATGGGCAATCAGCCCCAGCATTTT. Residues: CASSYGPEMGNQPQHF.

The chain uses TRBV5-1 and TRBJ2-1; 9 positions agree with TRBD2. Unmatched junction bases numbered 8, after V lost 1 base and J lost 9 bases. The CDR3 spans 15 residues. From germline, CDR1 is SGHRS and CDR2 YFSETQ. The CDR3 sequence: CASSLMIGTSSEQFF. In nucleotides, the CDR3 is TGCGCCAGCAGCTTGATGATAGGGACTAGCAGTGAGCAGTTCTTC.

This chain uses TRBV10-1 with TRBJ2-1, with 8 bases lining up with TRBD1. The CDR3 consists of 12 residues. The germline gives CDR1 WNHNN, CDR2 SYGVQD (reference sequence). V was clipped by 3 bases and J by 13 bases; unmatched bases: 5. The chain's CDR3 is CASSDPTGDQFF. CDR3 coding DNA: TGCGCCAGCAGTGACCCGACAGGGGACCAGTTCTTC.

The chain combines TRBV21-1 with TRBJ2-7; the DNA was not used to check the table's D call, TRBD1. TRBV21-1 is designated a pseudogene. CDR3 length: 15 residues. The CDR3 sequence is CASSKVGTANYEQYF. For the CDR3, the DNA is TGTGCCAGCAGCAAAGTTGGGACAGCCAACTACGAGCAGTACTTC.

The J gene is TRBJ2-7, the V gene TRBV10-3, with 9 bases identical to TRBD2. After removal of 3 bases from V and 3 bases from J, the junction contained 6 bases not matched to a gene. The CDR3 loop spans 15 amino acids. The germline V gene has CDR1 ENHRY and CDR2 SYGVKD. The CDR3 region has the DNA TGTGCCATCAGTGATGGCGGGGGGGCGGACTACGAGCAGTACTTC. Its translation: CAISDGGGADYEQYF.

The chain combines TRBV4-1 with TRBJ2-1; 8 bases are shared with TRBD2. The CDR3 sequence is 18 residues long. With V trimmed by 3 bases and J by 6 bases, 16 bases remained unmatched. Germline loops: CDR1 MGHRA, CDR2 YSYEKL. The DNA of the CDR3 is TGCGCCAGCAGCCATGATCTCCAGCGGGGGACAATACGCAATGAGCAGTTCTTC. Its protein product is CASSHDLQRGTIRNEQFF.

This rearrangement joins TRBV28 to TRBJ1-2; D remains ambiguous. The CDR3 runs to 14 residues. The V gene lost 2 bases and the J gene lost 3 bases, with 10 bases spanning the gap. From germline, CDR1 is MDHEN and CDR2 SYDVKM. DNA for the CDR3: TGTGCCAGCAGTTTACCAGGCCGCCACTATGGCTACACCTTC. This gives the protein CASSLPGRHYGYTF.

J is TRBJ1-2 and V is TRBV6-5; weak D call: TRBD1 (6 bases). There are 14 residues in the CDR3. V was trimmed by 6 bases and J by 4 bases, leaving 15 bases between them. Germline lookup yields CDR1 MNHEY and CDR2 SVGAGI. The CDR3 nucleotides are TGTGCCAGCAGGGCTGGGGGGGCCAGCTATGGCTACACCTTC. This codes for CASRAGGASYGYTF.